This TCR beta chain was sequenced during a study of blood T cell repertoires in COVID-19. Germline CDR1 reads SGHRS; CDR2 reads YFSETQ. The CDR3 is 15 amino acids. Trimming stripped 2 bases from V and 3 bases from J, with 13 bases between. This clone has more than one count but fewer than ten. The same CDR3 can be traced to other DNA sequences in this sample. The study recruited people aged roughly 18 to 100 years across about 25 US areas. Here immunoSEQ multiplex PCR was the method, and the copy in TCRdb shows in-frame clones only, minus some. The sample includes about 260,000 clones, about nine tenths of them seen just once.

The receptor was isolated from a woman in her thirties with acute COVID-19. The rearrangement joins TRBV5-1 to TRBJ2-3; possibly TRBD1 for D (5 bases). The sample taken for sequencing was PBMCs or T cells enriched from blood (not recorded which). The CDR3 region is CASSLLDRGTDTQYF. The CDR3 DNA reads TGCGCCAGCAGCTTATTGGATAGGGGTACAGATACGCAGTATTTT.